The clone carrying this T cell receptor (beta chain) was observed at least ten times. The data are from a study of blood T cell repertoires in COVID-19. Overall study: Samples of COVID-19 (acute and convalescent) were obtained from the United States, Italy and Spain. In each case, the material was cDNA or gDNA derived from T cells, B-cell-depleted T cells, or PBMCs.

Libraries were prepared by immunoSEQ multiplex PCR; TCRdb keeps only in-frame clonotypes and omits some of them. Of about 240,000 clones in the sample, 70% to 90% were seen once. CDR1 is MDHEN, CDR2 SYDVKM, per germline. The CDR3 contains 14 residues. Trimming took off 1 base at V and 4 bases at J, with 8 bases between the two ends. This receptor was taken from a man aged 55 to 70 with acute or convalescent COVID-19. Sequencing input: peripheral blood. The chain joins TRBV28 to TRBJ1-5; unclear D gene. The CDR3 DNA follows: TGTGCCAGCAGTTTATACCGCGGAAATCAGCCCCAGCATTTT. Its translation is CASSLYRGNQPQHF.